This is a list of T cell receptor beta chains from one sample in a study of CD8 T cells in Susac syndrome. TCRdb redid the calling of the immunoSEQ multiplex PCR reads with MiXCR, one entry per CDR3 protein. The table records about 150,000 distinct CDR3 sequences, more than 95% of them present only once. Sample: CD4+ T cells from PBMCs. The receptors come from a human donor with Susac syndrome. Both conserved end residues are trimmed from each CDR3.

v_call,j_call,cdr3_aa
TRBV6-5,TRBJ2-5,ASSYMNILGETQY
TRBV18,TRBJ1-5,ASSRDRDYQPQH
TRBV29-1,TRBJ2-1,SVESGRNEQF
TRBV12-3/TRBV12-4,TRBJ2-5,ASSFATTQETQY
TRBV2,TRBJ2-1,ASRLTSGSGNEQF
TRBV25-1,TRBJ2-1,ASSEMEQGFNEQF
TRBV4-2,TRBJ1-5,ASSHPPALNQPQH
TRBV5-4,TRBJ2-3,ASSLARRTDTQY
TRBV20-1,TRBJ2-2,SATSGRANTGELF
TRBV29-1,TRBJ2-2,SVVNTGELF